This TCR beta chain was sequenced during a study of Ad26.COV2.S vaccination and SARS-CoV-2 variants. About the research overall: Participants got Ad26.COV2.S intramuscularly, once or twice 56 days apart.

The treatment is: 15 to 20 received Ad26.COV2.S at low or high dose, single or two shots; roughly five received placebo; per-sample allocation not given. Samples came from day 63 after the first vaccine or placebo injection. Of note for this clone: Its antigen is not identified.

General study points: Vaccinees and placebo recipients showed similar non-spike TCR breadth.

With 6 bases removed from V and 5 bases from J, the gap between germline ends came to 10 bases. CDR3 length: 13 amino acids. Germline V gene sequence: CDR1 MNHEY, CDR2 SVGAGI. Sequencing used immunoSEQ multiplex PCR; TCRdb keeps in-frame clones, though not all of them. The sample has approximately 400,000 clones, 83% seen once. Sequencing used peripheral blood, obtained in a trial of Ad26.COV2.S vaccine versus placebo. This sequence originates from a person aged 18 to 59 who received the Ad26.COV2.S COVID-19 vaccine or a placebo. V usage is TRBV6-5 and J usage is TRBJ2-2; D is undetermined. CDR3 DNA: TGTGCCAGCAGGGCCGGGCTTACCGGGGAGCTGTTTTTT. Protein: CASRAGLTGELFF.